These 28 T cell receptor beta chains share one sample of origin, sequenced in a study of OX40 agonist ivuxolimab in advanced cancers. Measured with immunoSEQ multiplex PCR; TCRdb has only the in-frame clones, and not every one. The sample contains approximately 54,000 clones, less than 95% of which appear only once. The material was CD4+ or CD8+ T cells sorted from blood, obtained in a trial of the OX40 agonist ivuxolimab. All receptors come from an adult with an advanced solid tumor such as melanoma, head and neck, liver or kidney cancer.

The chain couples TRBV27 to TRBJ2-7, with D perhaps matching TRBD2 (6 bases). The CDR3 is 14 residues long. With 5 bases removed from V and 8 bases from J, the gap between germline ends came to 19 bases. In germline, CDR1 is MNHEY, CDR2 SMNVEV (reference sequence). This CDR3 reads CASSVQVGGKKQYF. As DNA, the CDR3 is TGTGCCAGCAGTGTCCAGGTAGGAGGGAAAAAGCAGTACTTC.

The chain recombines TRBV29-1 with TRBJ2-5, with 7 bases fitting TRBD2. Germline V gene data show CDR1 as SQVTM and CDR2 as ANQGSEA. This CDR3 spans 14 amino acids. The V gene end was trimmed by 1 base and the J gene end by 5 bases; junction bases not matched to a gene: 7. CDR3 residues: CSVEVWDGGETQYF. Written as DNA, the CDR3 is TGCAGCGTTGAAGTATGGGACGGGGGGGAGACCCAGTACTTC. The full variable domain, with the rest looked up from reference TRBV29-1 and TRBJ2-5, is SAVISQKPSRDICQRGTSLTIQCQVDSQVTMMFWYRQQPGQSLTLIATANQGSEATYESGFVIDKFPISRPNLTFSTLTVSNMSPEDSSIYLCSVEVWDGGETQYFGPGTRLLVL.

The chain recombines TRBV18 with TRBJ2-1; 8 bases align to TRBD2. The length of the CDR3 is 16 residues. V dropped 1 base and J dropped 8; count of bases not matched to a gene: 10. Germline V gives CDR1 KGHSH, CDR2 LQKENI. Written as DNA, the CDR3 is TGTGCCAGCTCACCACGGGGACTAGGGGGGGTGGATGAGCAGTTCTTC. Protein: CASSPRGLGGVDEQFF.

This chain links TRBV5-4 with TRBJ1-2, with 7 bases identical to TRBD1. CDR1 and CDR2 (germline): SGHNT, YYREEE (reference sequence). After removal of 0 bases from V and 12 bases from J, the junction contained 8 bases not matched to a gene. The CDR3 is made up of 13 amino acids. This CDR3 is CASSLDLTGSDTF. In DNA, the CDR3 is TGTGCCAGCAGCTTGGATTTGACAGGGTCGGACACCTTC. The full variable domain, in which reference TRBV5-4 and TRBJ1-2 provide the parts outside the CDR3, is ETGVTQSPTHLIKTRGQQVTLRCSSQSGHNTVSWYQQALGQGPQFIFQYYREEENGRGNFPPRFSGLQFPNYSSELNVNALELDDSALYLCASSLDLTGSDTFGSGTRLTVV.

V and J are TRBV27 and TRBJ1-5, with a weak D call TRBD1 (6 bases). The CDR3 is 12 amino acids. The V and J ends lost 2 bases and 7 bases respectively, with 6 bases between them. Germline assignment: CDR1 MNHEY and CDR2 SMNVEV (reference sequence). The DNA of the CDR3 is TGTGCCAGCAGTTTAAGGGGGCAGCCCCAGCATTTT. Encoded protein: CASSLRGQPQHF.

The J gene is TRBJ2-2, the V gene TRBV19, with D hard to call. Trimming stripped 6 bases from V and 7 bases from J, with 9 bases between. The CDR3 loop spans 12 amino acids. Germline V lookup: CDR1 LNHDA, CDR2 SQIVND (reference sequence). In DNA form, the CDR3 reads TGTGCCAGTAGCCATCCTGGCGGGGAGCTGTTTTTT. It codes for CASSHPGGELFF.

The chain has TRBV28 and TRBJ1-2, with D possibly TRBD1 on 5 matching bases. From germline, CDR1 is MDHEN and CDR2 SYDVKM. This CDR3 has 16 amino acids. V was trimmed by 2 bases and J by 3 bases, leaving 16 bases between them. Written as DNA, the CDR3 is TGTGCCAGCAGTTTAAACCGGCAAGGAGGGGACTATGGCTACACCTTC. This sequence encodes CASSLNRQGGDYGYTF.

J is TRBJ2-3 and V is TRBV6-6; D possibly corresponds to TRBD1 (6 bases). The V end was cut by 4 bases, the J end by 2 bases, with 16 bases between. CDR1 and CDR2 (germline): MNHNY, SVGAGI (reference sequence). The CDR3 has 16 amino acids. For the CDR3, the DNA is TGTGCCAGCAGTTTATACGCAGGGGCCAACACAGATACGCAGTATTTT. Its protein is CASSLYAGANTDTQYF.

CDR3 amino acids: CASSSPETSGRNEQFF. The CDR3 nucleotides are TGCGCCAGCAGCTCCCCGGAGACTAGCGGGCGGAATGAGCAGTTCTTC. This chain uses TRBV5-1 with TRBJ2-1, with 10 bases matching TRBD2. The CDR3 covers 16 residues. Germline assignment: CDR1 SGHRS and CDR2 YFSETQ. With 3 bases clipped from V and 7 bases from J, the junction kept 10 bases outside the gene matches.

This clone was counted a single time. The CDR3 loop is CASSFQGNTSYEQYF. As DNA, the CDR3 is TGTGCCAGCAGCTTTCAGGGGAACACCTCCTACGAGCAGTACTTC. This sequence joins TRBV21-1 and TRBJ2-7; the table's D call, TRBD1, was not checked against the DNA. TRBV21-1 is noted as a pseudogene. The CDR3 consists of 15 residues.

Only one count was recorded for this clone. The chain combines TRBV19 with TRBJ1-1; 8 bases are shared with TRBD1. Trimming took 5 bases from V and 5 from J; bases not matched to a gene: 10. The CDR3 totals 15 residues. Germline values: CDR1 LNHDA, CDR2 SQIVND (reference sequence). CDR3 in DNA: TGTGCCAGTAGTGGAGGCAGGGGGCGCGGTACTGAAGCTTTCTTT. It encodes CASSGGRGRGTEAFF.

A single count supports this clone. The V and J genes are TRBV19 and TRBJ2-5; the D gene is possibly TRBD2 (6 bases). In germline, CDR1 is LNHDA, CDR2 SQIVND (reference sequence). The V and J ends lost 8 bases and 2 bases respectively, with 15 bases between them. The length of the CDR3 is 14 residues. CDR3 amino acids: CASHTGAPQETQYF. CDR3 sequence (DNA): TGTGCCAGTCATACGGGAGCTCCGCAAGAGACCCAGTACTTC.

The chain uses TRBV7-8 and TRBJ2-5; 9 positions match TRBD2. The DNA end is a closer match to TRBJ2-7, so the J assignment may be wrong. The CDR3 is made up of 15 amino acids. CDR1 is SGHVS and CDR2 is FQNEAQ in the germline V gene. The CDR3 coding sequence is TGTGCCAGCAGCCCCTTGGGCGGGGGGGCCTCCGAGCAGTACTTC. As protein: CASSPLGGGASEQYF.

The chain has TRBV5-8 and TRBJ1-1; D gene uncertain. The CDR3 spans 15 residues. The germline V gene has CDR1 SGHTS and CDR2 YDEGEE. Trimming pared 6 bases from V and 1 base from J, leaving 16 bases between. The CDR3 protein is CASNLGVGRNTEAFF. The DNA for the CDR3 is TGTGCCAGCAACCTCGGGGTAGGCAGGAACACTGAAGCTTTCTTT. Using reference TRBV5-8 and TRBJ1-1 for the parts outside the CDR3, the full variable domain is EAGVTQSPTHLIKTRGQQATLRCSPISGHTSVYWYQQALGLGLQFLLWYDEGEERNRGNFPPRFSGRQFPNYSSELNVNALELEDSALYLCASNLGVGRNTEAFFGQGTRLTVV.

The genes are TRBV5-4 and TRBJ2-7; TRBD2 is a possible D gene (5 bases). CDR1 is SGHNT, CDR2 YYREEE, per germline (reference sequence). The V end was cut by 5 bases, the J end by 6 bases, with 18 bases between. CDR3 length: 14 amino acids. In nucleotides, the CDR3 is TGTGCCAGCAGACTAAAAGGGAGTTCGGGCGAGCAGTACTTC. It specifies CASRLKGSSGEQYF. The complete variable domain, with remaining parts taken from reference TRBV5-4 and TRBJ2-7, reads ETGVTQSPTHLIKTRGQQVTLRCSSQSGHNTVSWYQQALGQGPQFIFQYYREEENGRGNFPPRFSGLQFPNYSSELNVNALELDDSALYLCASRLKGSSGEQYFGPGTRLTVT.

The V gene is TRBV5-8, the J gene TRBJ2-7, with TRBD1 identical over 9 bases. The CDR3 runs to 15 residues. J gave up 5 bases and V 2 bases, and 8 bases lay outside the gene matches. Germline CDR1 is SGHTS and CDR2 is YDEGEE. For the CDR3, the DNA is TGTGCCAGCAGCTTAGCACAGGGGGCAGGTGACGAGCAGTACTTC. Protein product: CASSLAQGAGDEQYF. Combining the CDR3 with reference TRBV5-8 and TRBJ2-7 gives the whole variable domain EAGVTQSPTHLIKTRGQQATLRCSPISGHTSVYWYQQALGLGLQFLLWYDEGEERNRGNFPPRFSGRQFPNYSSELNVNALELEDSALYLCASSLAQGAGDEQYFGPGTRLTVT.

The V gene is TRBV7-9, the J gene TRBJ2-7; 10 bases agree with TRBD2. CDR3 size: 16 residues. CDR1 and CDR2 (germline): SEHNR, FQNEAQ (reference sequence). The junction had 4 bases not matched to a gene; V was cut back by 2 bases and J by 0 bases. CDR3 sequence: CASSLLAGDSSYEQYF. The CDR3 nucleotides read TGTGCCAGCAGCTTACTAGCGGGGGACAGCTCCTACGAGCAGTACTTC.

The gene calls are TRBV5-6 and TRBJ2-7, with 7 bases lining up with TRBD2. The CDR3 contains 14 residues. With 0 bases clipped from V and 2 bases from J, the junction kept 2 bases outside the gene matches. CDR1 and CDR2 from the germline V gene are SGHDT and YYEEEE. The CDR3 DNA follows: TGTGCCAGCAGCTTGGTGGGGACTACCTACGAGCAGTACTTC. Translation gives CASSLVGTTYEQYF.

CDR3 loop: CSVEGVGRDTEAFF. DNA for the CDR3: TGCAGCGTTGAAGGAGTAGGTCGGGACACTGAAGCTTTCTTT. The V and J genes are TRBV29-1 and TRBJ1-1; D is unresolved. This CDR3 has 14 amino acids. The germline V gene encodes CDR1 SQVTM and CDR2 ANQGSEA. The germline V and J ends were trimmed by 1 base and 3 bases, with 12 bases remaining between them.

The chain has TRBV27 and TRBJ1-5; a weak D match, TRBD1 (6 bases). Germline loops: CDR1 MNHEY, CDR2 SMNVEV (reference sequence). There are 13 residues in the CDR3. The V and J ends lost 6 bases and 2 bases respectively, with 8 bases between them. The CDR3 region has the DNA TGTGCCAGCAGAGCAGGGGGCAATCAGCCCCAGCATTTT. Translation: CASRAGGNQPQHF.

This clone came up once. This sample also contains other DNA sequences that code for the same CDR3. The chain joins TRBV2 to TRBJ2-7, with no clear D. V gave up 3 bases and J gave up 4 bases, with 7 bases separating them. The CDR3 spans 12 residues. CDR1 and CDR2 from the germline V gene are SNHLY and FYNNEI. This chain's CDR3 is CASSDSSYEQYF. In DNA form, the CDR3 reads TGTGCCAGCAGTGATTCCTCTTACGAGCAGTACTTC.

The chain uses TRBV5-4 and TRBJ2-1; 11 bases match TRBD2. The junction had 5 bases not matched to a gene; V was cut back by 4 bases and J by 2 bases. This CDR3 region has 16 residues. CDR1 and CDR2 (germline): SGHNT, YYREEE (reference sequence). The CDR3 bases are TGTGCCAGCAGCCATGGGACTAGCGGAACCTACAATGAGCAGTTCTTC. Amino acids: CASSHGTSGTYNEQFF.

The chain carries TRBV6-5 and TRBJ2-7; no reliable D call. Germline V CDR1 and CDR2: MNHEY, SVGAGI. Trimming removed 2 bases at V and 0 bases at J, with 8 bases between. This CDR3 has 14 residues. CDR3 sequence (DNA): TGTGCCAGCAGTTACGAGGTTAGCTCCTACGAGCAGTACTTC. Translation: CASSYEVSSYEQYF.

This chain uses TRBV27 with TRBJ1-2, with 7 bases identical to TRBD1. The CDR3 consists of 16 residues. Trimming took 3 bases from V and 2 from J; bases not matched to a gene: 9. From germline, CDR1 is MNHEY and CDR2 SMNVEV (reference sequence). The CDR3 nucleotides read TGTGCCAGCAGTTTCGGAGGGGGCGCTCGGAACTATGGCTACACCTTC. Translating gives CASSFGGGARNYGYTF.

The rearrangement joins TRBV29-1 to TRBJ2-7, with D maybe TRBD1 (5 bases). There are 11 residues in the CDR3. V lost 2 bases and J 3 bases, leaving 5 bases between the germline ends. Germline lookup yields CDR1 SQVTM and CDR2 ANQGSEA. The CDR3 protein is CSVETGYEQYF. CDR3 DNA: TGCAGCGTTGAAACAGGCTACGAGCAGTACTTC.

J is TRBJ1-1 and V is TRBV9; weak D call: TRBD1 (6 bases). Trimming pared 4 bases from V and 8 bases from J, leaving 12 bases between. The CDR3 has 12 residues. The germline V gene encodes CDR1 SGDLS and CDR2 YYNGEE. CDR3 nucleotide sequence: TGTGCCAGCAGCCCTCAAGGGACAGAAGCTTTCTTT. This gives the protein CASSPQGTEAFF.

J is TRBJ2-7 and V is TRBV5-4, with D possibly matching TRBD2 (5 bases). Germline CDR1 reads SGHNT; CDR2 reads YYREEE (reference sequence). The germline V and J ends were trimmed by 6 bases and 5 bases, with 30 bases remaining between them. This CDR3 is 18 amino acids long. In nucleotides, the CDR3 is TGTGCCAGCACCGGGAACCCATTCAGAGGTAGATGGCAGGACGAGCAGTACTTC. It is translated as CASTGNPFRGRWQDEQYF.

The gene calls are TRBV7-3 and TRBJ1-1; the D gene is possibly TRBD1 (5 bases). Germline values: CDR1 SGHTA, CDR2 FQGTGA. The CDR3 consists of 14 residues. With 3 bases removed from V and 4 bases from J, the gap between germline ends came to 12 bases. The DNA of the CDR3 is TGTGCCAGCAGCTTGGGACCGGTGGGCACTGAAGCTTTCTTT. Its translation: CASSLGPVGTEAFF.